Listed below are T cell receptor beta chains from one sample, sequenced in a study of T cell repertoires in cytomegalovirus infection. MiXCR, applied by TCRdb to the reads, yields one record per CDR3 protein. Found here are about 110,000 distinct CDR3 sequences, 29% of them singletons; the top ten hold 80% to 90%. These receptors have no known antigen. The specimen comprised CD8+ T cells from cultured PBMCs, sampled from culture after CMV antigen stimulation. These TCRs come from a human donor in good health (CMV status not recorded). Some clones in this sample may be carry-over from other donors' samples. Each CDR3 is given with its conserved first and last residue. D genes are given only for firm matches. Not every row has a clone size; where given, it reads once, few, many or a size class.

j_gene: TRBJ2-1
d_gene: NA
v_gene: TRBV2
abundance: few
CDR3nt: TGTGCCAGCTGGACGTACAATGAGCAGTTCTTC
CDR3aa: CASWTYNEQFF

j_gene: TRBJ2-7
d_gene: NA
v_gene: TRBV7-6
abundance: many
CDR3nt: TGTGCCAGCAGCCCTCCCCATTACGAGGAGCAGTACTTC
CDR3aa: CASSPPHYEEQYF

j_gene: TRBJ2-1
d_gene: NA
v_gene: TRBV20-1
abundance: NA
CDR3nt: TGCAGTGCTAGCGGGGGGCCGGACAATGAGCAGTTCTTC
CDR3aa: CSASGGPDNEQFF

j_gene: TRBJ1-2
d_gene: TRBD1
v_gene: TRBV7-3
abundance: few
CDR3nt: TGTGCCAGTCAGGGGGCGCGGAACTATGGCTACACCTTC
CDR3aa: CASQGARNYGYTF

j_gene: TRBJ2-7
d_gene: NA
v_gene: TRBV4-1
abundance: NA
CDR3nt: TGCGCCAGCAGCCAAGAGGCAGGGGACGACGAGCAGTACTTC
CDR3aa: CASSQEAGDDEQYF

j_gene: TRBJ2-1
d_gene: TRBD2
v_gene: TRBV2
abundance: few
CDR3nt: TGTGCCAGCACCGGGACTAGCGGCTACAATGAGCAGTTCTTC
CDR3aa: CASTGTSGYNEQFF

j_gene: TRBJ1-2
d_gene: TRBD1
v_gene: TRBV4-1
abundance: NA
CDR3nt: TGCGCCAGCAGCCAAGCCGAGGGGGTAGGGGGCTACTATGGCTACACCTTC
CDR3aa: CASSQAEGVGGYYGYTF

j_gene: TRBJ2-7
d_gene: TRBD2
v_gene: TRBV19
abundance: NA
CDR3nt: TGTGCCAGTAGCTCCGGGACTAGCAGCCTCTCCGAGCAGTACTTC
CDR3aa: CASSSGTSSLSEQYF

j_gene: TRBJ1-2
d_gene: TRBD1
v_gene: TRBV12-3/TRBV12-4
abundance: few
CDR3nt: TGTGCCAGCAGTTTTTCAGGCAGGGGGCGGGAGAACTATGGCTACACCTTC
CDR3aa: CASSFSGRGRENYGYTF

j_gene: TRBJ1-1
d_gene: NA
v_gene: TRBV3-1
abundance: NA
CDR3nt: TGTGCCAGCAGCCACGACAGCCTGAACACTGAAGCTTTCTTT
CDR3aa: CASSHDSLNTEAFF

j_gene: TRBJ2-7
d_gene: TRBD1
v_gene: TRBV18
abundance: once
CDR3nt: TGTGCCAGCTCACCACCTCAAGCGGACAGGGGGCCCTCCTACGAGCAGTACTTC
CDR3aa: CASSPPQADRGPSYEQYF

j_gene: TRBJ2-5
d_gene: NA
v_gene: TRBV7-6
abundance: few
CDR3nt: TGTGCCAGCAGCTCCACAGGGTTTGAGACCCAGTACTTC
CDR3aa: CASSSTGFETQYF

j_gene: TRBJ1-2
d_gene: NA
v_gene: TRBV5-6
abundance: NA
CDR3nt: TGTGCCAGCAGCCCCGCGACTAACTATGGCTACACCTTC
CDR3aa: CASSPATNYGYTF

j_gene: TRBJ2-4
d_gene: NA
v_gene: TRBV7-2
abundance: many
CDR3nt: TGTGCCAGCAGCTTGAATCGGCCACTAGCCAAAAACATTCAGTACTTC
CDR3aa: CASSLNRPLAKNIQYF

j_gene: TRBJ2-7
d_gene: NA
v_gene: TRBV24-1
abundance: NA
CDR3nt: TGTGCCACCAGTAAGGGGGAGTCTCGGGAGCAGTACTTC
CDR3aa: CATSKGESREQYF

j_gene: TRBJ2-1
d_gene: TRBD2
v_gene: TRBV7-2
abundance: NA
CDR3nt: TGTGCCAGCAGCCCAGGAGCGGGAGGGGGTAATGAGCAGTTCTTC
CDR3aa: CASSPGAGGGNEQFF

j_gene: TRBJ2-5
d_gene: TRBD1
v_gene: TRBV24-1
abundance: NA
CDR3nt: TGTGCCACCAGTGGTGCGGGACAGGGGGCGCGGGAGACCCAGTACTTC
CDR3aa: CATSGAGQGARETQYF

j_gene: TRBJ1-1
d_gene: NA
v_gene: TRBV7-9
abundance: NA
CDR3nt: TGTGCCAGCAGCTTAGATTTCGGGGGCACTGAAGCTTTCTTT
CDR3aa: CASSLDFGGTEAFF

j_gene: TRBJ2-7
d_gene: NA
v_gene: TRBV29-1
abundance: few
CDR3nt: TGCAGCGTTGAAGATAGGACTAACTACGAGCAGTACTTC
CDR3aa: CSVEDRTNYEQYF

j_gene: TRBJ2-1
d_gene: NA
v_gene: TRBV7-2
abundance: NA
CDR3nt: TGTGCCAGCCTTAAGGACAGCTCCAATGAGCAGTTCTTC
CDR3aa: CASLKDSSNEQFF

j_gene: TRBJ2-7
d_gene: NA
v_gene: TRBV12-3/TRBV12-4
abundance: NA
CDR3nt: TGTGCCAGCAGTTTACGGGGGGCCACCTACGAGCAGTACTTC
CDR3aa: CASSLRGATYEQYF

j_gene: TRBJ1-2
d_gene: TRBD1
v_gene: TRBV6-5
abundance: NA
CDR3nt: TGTGCCAGCAGTTACGAGGGGGCTAGCTATGGCTACACCTTC
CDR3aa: CASSYEGASYGYTF

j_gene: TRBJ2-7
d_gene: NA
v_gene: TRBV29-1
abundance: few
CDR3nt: TGCAGTGGGATATTGTTCGGGGACGAGCAGTACTTC
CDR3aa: CSGILFGDEQYF

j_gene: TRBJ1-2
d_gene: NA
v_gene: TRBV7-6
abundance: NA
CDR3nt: TGTGCCAGCAGCCCCACCGGGACCGAGAACTATGGCTACACCTTC
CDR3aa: CASSPTGTENYGYTF

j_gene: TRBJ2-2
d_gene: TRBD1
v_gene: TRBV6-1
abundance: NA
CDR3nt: TGTGCCAGCAGTTACGACAGGGGGACCGGGGAGCTGTTTTTT
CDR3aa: CASSYDRGTGELFF

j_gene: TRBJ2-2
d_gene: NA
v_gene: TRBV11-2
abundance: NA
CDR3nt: TGTGCCAGCAGCTTGGTAACAGGATTCATGGCCGGGGAGCTGTTTTTT
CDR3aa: CASSLVTGFMAGELFF